This T cell receptor (beta chain) was sequenced in a study of T cell responses to AZD1222 COVID-19 vaccine. Losses at the gene ends were 0 bases for V and 6 bases for J; bases not matched to a gene: 6. From germline, CDR1 is SGHRS and CDR2 YFSETQ. The CDR3 is 15 amino acids. This table comes from immunoSEQ multiplex PCR, and its TCRdb copy is limited to in-frame clones, with some not included. This table holds 140,000 or so clones, about 92% found once. This TCR was recovered from an adult who had recovered from COVID-19. The sequences come from peripheral blood, collected after recovery from COVID-19. This chain connects TRBV5-1 to TRBJ2-1, with 7 nucleotides matching TRBD2. DNA of the CDR3: TGCGCCAGCAGCTTGGGAGCGGGAAGGGGCAATGAGCAGTTCTTC. Amino acid sequence: CASSLGAGRGNEQFF.